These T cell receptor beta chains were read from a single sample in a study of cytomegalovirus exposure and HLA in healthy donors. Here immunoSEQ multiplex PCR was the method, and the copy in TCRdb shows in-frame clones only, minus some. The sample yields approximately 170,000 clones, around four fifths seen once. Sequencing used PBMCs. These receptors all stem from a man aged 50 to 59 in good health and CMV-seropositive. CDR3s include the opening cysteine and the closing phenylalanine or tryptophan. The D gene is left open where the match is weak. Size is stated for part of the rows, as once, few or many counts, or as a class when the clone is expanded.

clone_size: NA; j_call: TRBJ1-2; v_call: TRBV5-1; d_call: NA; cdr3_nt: TGCGCCAGCAGCTTGCACTGGGGAGGGGATGGCTACACCTTC; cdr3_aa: CASSLHWGGDGYTF
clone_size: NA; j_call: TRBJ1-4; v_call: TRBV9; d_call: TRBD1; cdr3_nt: TGTGCCAGCAGCGTCTCTAACAGACAGGGGGATGAAAAACTGTTTTTT; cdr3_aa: CASSVSNRQGDEKLFF
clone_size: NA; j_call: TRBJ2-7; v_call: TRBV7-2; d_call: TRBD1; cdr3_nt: TGTGCCAGCAGATCAGGGGGCCCATCCTACGAGCAGTACTTC; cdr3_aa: CASRSGGPSYEQYF
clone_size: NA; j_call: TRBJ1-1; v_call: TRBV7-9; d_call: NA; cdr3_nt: TGTTCCAGCAGCCTAAGGGGCCGGCAGGTAGTGAACACTGAAGCTTTCTTT; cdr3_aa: CSSSLRGRQVVNTEAFF
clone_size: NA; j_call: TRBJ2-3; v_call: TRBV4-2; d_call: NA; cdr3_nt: TGTGCCAGCAGCCAAGGCCAGACGGGAACGGAAGATACGCAGTATTTT; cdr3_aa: CASSQGQTGTEDTQYF
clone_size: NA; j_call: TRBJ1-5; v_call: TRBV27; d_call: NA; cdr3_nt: TGTGCCAGCAGTTTAGAGGGAGGGGAGCAGCCCCAGCATTTT; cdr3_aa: CASSLEGGEQPQHF
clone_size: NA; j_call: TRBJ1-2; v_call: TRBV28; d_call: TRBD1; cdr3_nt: TGTGCCAGCAGTTTAAGGGGGCGGATCGGAGGCTACACCTTC; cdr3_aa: CASSLRGRIGGYTF
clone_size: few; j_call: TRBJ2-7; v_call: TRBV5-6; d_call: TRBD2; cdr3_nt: TGTGCCAGCAGCGCACCCCCGCGGGGGGGCCTCGAGCAGTACTTC; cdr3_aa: CASSAPPRGGLEQYF
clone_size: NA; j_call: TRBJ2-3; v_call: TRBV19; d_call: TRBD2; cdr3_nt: TGTGCCAGTAGCCTTACTAGCGGGAGCCCAGATACGCAGTATTTT; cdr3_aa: CASSLTSGSPDTQYF
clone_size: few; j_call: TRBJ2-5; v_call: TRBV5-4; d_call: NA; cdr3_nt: TGTGCCAGCAGCTTGGTAGCGTACCAAGAGACCCAGTACTTC; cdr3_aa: CASSLVAYQETQYF
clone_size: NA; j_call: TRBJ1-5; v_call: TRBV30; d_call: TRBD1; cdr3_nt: TGTGCCTGGAGGGACAGGACTGATGGGCCCCAGCATTTT; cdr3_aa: CAWRDRTDGPQHF
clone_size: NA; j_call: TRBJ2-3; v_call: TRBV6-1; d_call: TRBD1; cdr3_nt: TGTGCCAGCAGTGAAGGGACAGGGGCAGCAGATACGCAGTATTTT; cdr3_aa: CASSEGTGAADTQYF
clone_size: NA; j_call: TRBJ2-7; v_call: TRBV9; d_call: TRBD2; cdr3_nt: TGTGCCAGCAGCCCAGATAGCGGGGGGGTCGTGCGCGAGCAGTACTTC; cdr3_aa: CASSPDSGGVVREQYF
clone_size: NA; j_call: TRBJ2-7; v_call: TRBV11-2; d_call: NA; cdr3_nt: TGTGCCAGCAGCTTAGGGGGAGCAACAGGGTACGAGCAGTACTTC; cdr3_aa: CASSLGGATGYEQYF
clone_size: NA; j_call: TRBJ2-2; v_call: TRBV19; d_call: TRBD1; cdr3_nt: TGTGCCAGTAGAGGTGTAGGACAGGGATTGCCCGGGGAGCTGTTTTTT; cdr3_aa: CASRGVGQGLPGELFF
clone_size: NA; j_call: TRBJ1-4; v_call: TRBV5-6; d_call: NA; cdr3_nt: TGTGCCAGCAGCATTCAGGGACACGAAAAACTGTTTTTT; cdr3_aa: CASSIQGHEKLFF
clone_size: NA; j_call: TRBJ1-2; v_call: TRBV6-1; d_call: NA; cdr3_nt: TGTGCCAGCAGTGAAACCCGGGAAGGGGGCTACACCTTC; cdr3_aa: CASSETREGGYTF
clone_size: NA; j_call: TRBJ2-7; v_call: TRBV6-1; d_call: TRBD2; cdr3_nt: TGTGCCAGCAGTAAAGGCTCTAGCGGGGACTCCTACGAGCAGTACTTC; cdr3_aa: CASSKGSSGDSYEQYF
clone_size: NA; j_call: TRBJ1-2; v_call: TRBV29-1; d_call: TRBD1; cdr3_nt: TGCAGTGTTGGGACAGACTATGGCTACACCTTC; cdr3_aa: CSVGTDYGYTF
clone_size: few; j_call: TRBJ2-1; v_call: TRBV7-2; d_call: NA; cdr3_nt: TGTGCCAGCAGCTTACTCGACCGCGGATATGAGCAGTTCTTC; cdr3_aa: CASSLLDRGYEQFF
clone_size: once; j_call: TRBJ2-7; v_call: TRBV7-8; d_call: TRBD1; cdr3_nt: TGTGCCAGCAGCTTAGCAGGACAGGGTGCGTACGAGCAGTACTTC; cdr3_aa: CASSLAGQGAYEQYF
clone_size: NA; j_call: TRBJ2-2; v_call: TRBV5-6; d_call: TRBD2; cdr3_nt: TGTGCCAGCAGCCCGAGGACTAGCGGGGCCCCGAACACCGGGGAGCTGTTTTTT; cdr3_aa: CASSPRTSGAPNTGELFF
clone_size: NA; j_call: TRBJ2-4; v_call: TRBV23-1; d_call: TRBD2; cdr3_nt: TGCGCCAGCAGTCAATCGAGGACTAGCGGGACGTCGCTAGCCAAAAACATTCAGTACTTC; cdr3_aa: CASSQSRTSGTSLAKNIQYF
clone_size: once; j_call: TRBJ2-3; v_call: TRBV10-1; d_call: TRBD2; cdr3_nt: TGCGCCAGCACTGCGGGAGTGGCAGATACGCAGTATTTT; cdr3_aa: CASTAGVADTQYF
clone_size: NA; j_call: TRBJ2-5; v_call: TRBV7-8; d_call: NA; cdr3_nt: TGTGCCAGCAGCTTAGGATCCGGGACTGGGGTAGAGACCCAGTACTTC; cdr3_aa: CASSLGSGTGVETQYF
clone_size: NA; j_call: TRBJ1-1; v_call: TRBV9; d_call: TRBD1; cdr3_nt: TGTGCCAGCAGCCCCGGGACAGCCTTTGAAGCTTTCTTT; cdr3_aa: CASSPGTAFEAFF
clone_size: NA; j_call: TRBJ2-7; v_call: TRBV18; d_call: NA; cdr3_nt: TGTGCCAGCTCACCGATGGAGGAAGCCGATCAGTACTTC; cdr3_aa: CASSPMEEADQYF
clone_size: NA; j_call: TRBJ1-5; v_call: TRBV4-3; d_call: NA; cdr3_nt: TGCGCCAGCAGCCAAGAAATTGGGCAAAATCAGCCCCAGCATTTT; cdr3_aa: CASSQEIGQNQPQHF
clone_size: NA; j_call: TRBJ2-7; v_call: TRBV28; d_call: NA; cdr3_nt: TGTGCCAGCAGTTTATCTACAGTCTACGAGCAGTACTTC; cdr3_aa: CASSLSTVYEQYF
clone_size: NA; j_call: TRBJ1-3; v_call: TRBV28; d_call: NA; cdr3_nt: TGTGCCAGCAGTTTTGGCAGAACCTCTGGAAACACCATATATTTT; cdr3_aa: CASSFGRTSGNTIYF
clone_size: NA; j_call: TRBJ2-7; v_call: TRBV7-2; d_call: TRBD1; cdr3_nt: TGTGCCAGCAGCTCAGGGACAGGGCATCGCTACGAGCAGTACTTC; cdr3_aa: CASSSGTGHRYEQYF
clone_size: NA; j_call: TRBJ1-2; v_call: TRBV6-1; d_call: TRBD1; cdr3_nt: TGTGCCAGCAGTGTGGCAGGGGGCGACTATGGCTACACCTTC; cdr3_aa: CASSVAGGDYGYTF
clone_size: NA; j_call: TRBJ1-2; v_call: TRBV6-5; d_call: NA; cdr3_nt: TGTGCCAGCAGTTCCCCTGGCCCGATAAACTATGGCTACACCTTC; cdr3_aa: CASSSPGPINYGYTF
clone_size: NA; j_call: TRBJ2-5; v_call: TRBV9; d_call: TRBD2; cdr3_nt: TGTGCCAGCAGCGTAGGGGTGGAGCGGGGCATCCAAGAGACCCAGTACTTC; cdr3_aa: CASSVGVERGIQETQYF
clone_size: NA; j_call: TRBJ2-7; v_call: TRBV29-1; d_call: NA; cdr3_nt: TGCAGCGTGAAACAGGGTTCAGGAACCTACGAGCAGTACTTC; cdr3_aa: CSVKQGSGTYEQYF
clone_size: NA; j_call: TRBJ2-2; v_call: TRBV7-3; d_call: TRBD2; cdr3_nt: TGTGCCAGCAGCATTGGACTAGCGGGGGGCGACACCGGGGAGCTGTTTTTT; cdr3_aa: CASSIGLAGGDTGELFF
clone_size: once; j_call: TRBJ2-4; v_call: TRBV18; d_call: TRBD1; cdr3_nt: TGTGCCAGCTCACCCGGGACAGATAAAAACATTCAGTACTTC; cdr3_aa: CASSPGTDKNIQYF
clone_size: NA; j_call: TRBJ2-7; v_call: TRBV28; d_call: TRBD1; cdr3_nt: TGTGCCAGCAGCGGGACAGGGGCAGCCTACGAGCAGTACTTC; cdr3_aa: CASSGTGAAYEQYF
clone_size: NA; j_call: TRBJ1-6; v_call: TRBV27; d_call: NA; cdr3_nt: TGTGCCAGCAGTTTCCGAGATTCACCCCTCCACTTT; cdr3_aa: CASSFRDSPLHF
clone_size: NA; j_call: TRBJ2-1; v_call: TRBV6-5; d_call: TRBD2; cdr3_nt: TGTGCCAGCAGCCCCGGACTAGCGGGGGGTGAGCAGTTCTTC; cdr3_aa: CASSPGLAGGEQFF
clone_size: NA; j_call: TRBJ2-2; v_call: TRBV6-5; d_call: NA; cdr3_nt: TGTGCCAGCAGTTCGGGGTTAGCGAGCACCGGGGAGCTGTTTTTT; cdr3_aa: CASSSGLASTGELFF
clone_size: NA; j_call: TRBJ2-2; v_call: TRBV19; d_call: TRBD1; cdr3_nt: TGTGCCAGTAGTATAGGGGGGACAGCGAACACCGGGGAGCTGTTTTTT; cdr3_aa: CASSIGGTANTGELFF
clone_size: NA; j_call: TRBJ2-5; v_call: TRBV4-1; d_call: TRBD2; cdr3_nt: TGCGCCAGCAGCCAAAAGAGCGGACTAGCGGGACTGAGGGAGACCCAGTACTTC; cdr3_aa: CASSQKSGLAGLRETQYF
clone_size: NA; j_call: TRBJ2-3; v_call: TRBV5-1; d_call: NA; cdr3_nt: TGCGCCAGCAGCATACACCGTGACACAGATACGCAGTATTTT; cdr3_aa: CASSIHRDTDTQYF
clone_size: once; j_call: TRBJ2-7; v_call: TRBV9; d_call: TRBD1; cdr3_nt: TGTGCCAGCAGCGCCATCTCCGGGACAGGAGTCTACGAGCAGTACTTC; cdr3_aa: CASSAISGTGVYEQYF
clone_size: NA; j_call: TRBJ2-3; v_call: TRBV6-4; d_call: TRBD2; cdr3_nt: TGTGCCAGCAGTGAAAGACTAGCGGGGGAGGCGCAGTATTTT; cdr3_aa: CASSERLAGEAQYF
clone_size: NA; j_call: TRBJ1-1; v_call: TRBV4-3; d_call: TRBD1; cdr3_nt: TGCGCCAGCAGCTCCACAGGGGGGTTGGAAGCTTTCTTT; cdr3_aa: CASSSTGGLEAFF
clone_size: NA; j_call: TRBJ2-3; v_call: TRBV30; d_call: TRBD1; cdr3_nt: TGTGCTTGGACAGGCGGGCCGGGGGATACGCAGTATTTT; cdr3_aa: CAWTGGPGDTQYF
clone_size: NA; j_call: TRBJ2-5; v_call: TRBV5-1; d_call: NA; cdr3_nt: TGCGCCAGCAGCTGGAGTGATAGCCAAGAGACCCAGTACTTC; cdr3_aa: CASSWSDSQETQYF
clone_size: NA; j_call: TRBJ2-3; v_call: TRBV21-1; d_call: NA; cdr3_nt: TGTGCCAGCAGCAAATTAGTAGAGGCTAAAGATACGCAGTATTTT; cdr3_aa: CASSKLVEAKDTQYF
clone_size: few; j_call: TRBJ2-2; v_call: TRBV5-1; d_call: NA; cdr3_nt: TGCGCCAGCAGCTTGGCTAAGAACACCGGGGAGCTGTTTTTT; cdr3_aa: CASSLAKNTGELFF